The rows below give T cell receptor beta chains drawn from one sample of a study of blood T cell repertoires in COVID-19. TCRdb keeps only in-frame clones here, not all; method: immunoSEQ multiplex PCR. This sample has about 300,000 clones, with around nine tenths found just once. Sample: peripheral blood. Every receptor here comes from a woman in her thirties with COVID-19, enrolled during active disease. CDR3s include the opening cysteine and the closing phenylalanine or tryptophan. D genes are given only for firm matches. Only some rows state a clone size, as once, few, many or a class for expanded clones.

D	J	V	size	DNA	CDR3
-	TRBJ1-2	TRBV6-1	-	TGTGCCAGCAGTGAAGTTCAGTCGGGGATTGGCTACACCTTC	CASSEVQSGIGYTF
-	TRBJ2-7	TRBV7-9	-	TGTGCCAGCAGCTCTCCCGACAGCCCCTACGAGCAGTACTTC	CASSSPDSPYEQYF
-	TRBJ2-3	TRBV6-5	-	TGTGCCAGCAGGAGCGGGCGGGTTGCAGATACGCAGTATTTT	CASRSGRVADTQYF
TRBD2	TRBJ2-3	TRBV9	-	TGTGCCAGCAGCGCCAATCGAGGACTAGCGGGGGAAGATACGCAGTATTTT	CASSANRGLAGEDTQYF
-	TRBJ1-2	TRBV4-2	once	TGTGCCAGCAGCCAAGATCGGCCAAGAGGCAATGGCTACACCTTC	CASSQDRPRGNGYTF
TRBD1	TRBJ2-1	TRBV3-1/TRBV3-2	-	TGTGCCAGCAGCCAAGGTGACAGGGCACCCAATGAGCAGTTCTTC	CASSQGDRAPNEQFF
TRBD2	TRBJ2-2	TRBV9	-	TGTGCCAGCAGCGTAGCCAGCGGGGGGTCCGGGGAGCTGTTTTTT	CASSVASGGSGELFF
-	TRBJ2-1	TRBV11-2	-	TGTGCCAGCAGCCATCCCTACGCTGACAGGTTCGAGTTCTTC	CASSHPYADRFEFF
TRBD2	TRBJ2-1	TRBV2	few	TGTGCCAGCAAGGGGACTAGCGGGGGAAATGAGCAGTTCTTC	CASKGTSGGNEQFF
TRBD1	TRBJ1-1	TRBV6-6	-	TGTGCCAGCAGTTACGGCAGGGGGATGAACACTGAAGCTTTCTTT	CASSYGRGMNTEAFF
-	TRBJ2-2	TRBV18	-	TGTGCCAGCTCACCAGCCAGAAACACCGGGGAGCTGTTTTTT	CASSPARNTGELFF
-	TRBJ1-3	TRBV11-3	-	TGTGCCAGCAGCTTAGACTGGACAGACCACTCTGGAAACACCATATATTTT	CASSLDWTDHSGNTIYF
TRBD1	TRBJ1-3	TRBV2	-	TGTGCCAGCAGTGCGGACAGGAGGAACACCATATATTTT	CASSADRRNTIYF
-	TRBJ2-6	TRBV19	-	TGTGCCAGTAGTATGCCTCGGGGGAACTCTGGGGCCAACGTCCTGACTTTC	CASSMPRGNSGANVLTF
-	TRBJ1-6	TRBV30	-	TGTGCCTGGAGTTCCGGGATCGGTTCACCCCTCCACTTT	CAWSSGIGSPLHF
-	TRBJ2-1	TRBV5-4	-	TGTGCCAGCAGCTTGGCCAGTGTCTACAATGAGCAGTTCTTC	CASSLASVYNEQFF
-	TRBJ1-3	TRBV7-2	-	TGTGCCAGCAGCTTCGGCTCTGGAAACACCATATATTTT	CASSFGSGNTIYF
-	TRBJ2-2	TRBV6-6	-	TGTGCCAGCAGTTACGCGGCAGGGTGGGACGGGGAGCTGTTTTTT	CASSYAAGWDGELFF
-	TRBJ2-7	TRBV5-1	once	TGCGCCAGCAGCTTTGCGGCGGGGGCGTACGAGCAGTACTTC	CASSFAAGAYEQYF
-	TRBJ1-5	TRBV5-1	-	TGCGCCAGCAGCTTCGGAGGGTACAATCAGCCCCAGCATTTT	CASSFGGYNQPQHF
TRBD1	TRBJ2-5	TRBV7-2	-	TGTGCCAGCAGCTCTCACAGGGGGATAGGGGAGACCCAGTACTTC	CASSSHRGIGETQYF
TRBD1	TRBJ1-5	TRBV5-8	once	TGTGCCAGCAGCCCAAGGGGGCTCTATAGCAATCAGCCCCAGCATTTT	CASSPRGLYSNQPQHF
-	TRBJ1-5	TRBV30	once	TGTGCCTGGAGTGATAACAGCCTCAAGCAGCCCCAGCATTTT	CAWSDNSLKQPQHF
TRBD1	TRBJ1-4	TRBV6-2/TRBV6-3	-	TGTGCCAGCAGTTTAAGACAGGGAGGTGAAAAACTGTTTTTT	CASSLRQGGEKLFF
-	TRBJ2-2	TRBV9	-	TGTGCCAGCAGCGTAGGCGTCTCGAGCACCGGGGAGCTGTTTTTT	CASSVGVSSTGELFF
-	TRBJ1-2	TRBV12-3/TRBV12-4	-	TGTGCCAGCAGTTTTGCGTATGGCTACACCTTC	CASSFAYGYTF
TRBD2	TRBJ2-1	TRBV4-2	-	TGTGCCAGCAGCCAAACTAGCGGGGGGACCTACAATGAGCAGTTCTTC	CASSQTSGGTYNEQFF
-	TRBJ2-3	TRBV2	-	TGTGCCAGCAGAGCCCTAGGGGTCACGCAGTATTTT	CASRALGVTQYF
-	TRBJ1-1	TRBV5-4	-	TGTGCCAGCAGCTTGGCCTTAGGGGTTACTGAAGCTTTCTTT	CASSLALGVTEAFF
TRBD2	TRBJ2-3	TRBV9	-	TGTGCCAGCAGCACGGAGCTTCGCGGGGGGGTAGATACGCAGTATTTT	CASSTELRGGVDTQYF
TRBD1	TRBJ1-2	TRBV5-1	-	TGCGCCAGCAGCCTGGACAGGGACTATGGCTACACCTTC	CASSLDRDYGYTF
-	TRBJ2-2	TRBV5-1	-	TGCGCCAGCTCAGGTCCGAACACCGGGGAGCTGTTTTTT	CASSGPNTGELFF
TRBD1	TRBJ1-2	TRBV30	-	TGTGCCGGGAGCGGGGGACAGCGTATTCAAGGCTACACCTTC	CAGSGGQRIQGYTF
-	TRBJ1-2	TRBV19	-	TGTGTCTCCGAGGGTACCGGGGGCTACACCTTC	CVSEGTGGYTF
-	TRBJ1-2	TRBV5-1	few	TGCGCCAGCAGCTTGGGGTTGGCAGAATATGGCTACACCTTC	CASSLGLAEYGYTF